The rows below give T cell receptor beta chains drawn from one sample of a study of control samples from healthy donors and cancer patients. Some clones are missing from TCRdb's copy, which holds only in-frame ones; the method was immunoSEQ multiplex PCR. The table has 70,000 or so clones, roughly nine tenths seen once. The sequenced sample was PBMCs. The receptors were gathered from a man aged 60-69 years with lung cancer. CDR3s include the opening cysteine and the closing phenylalanine or tryptophan. Each record gives: V gene, J gene, CDR3 protein.

TRBV11-3	TRBJ2-2	CASRMGQGLSGELFF
TRBV7-3	TRBJ2-1	CASSLNRQGEQFF
TRBV5-6	TRBJ2-7	CASSFGSGEQYF
TRBV10-3	TRBJ1-2	CAIRIDDNYGYTF
TRBV7-9	TRBJ1-5	CASSLSGGGQPQHF
TRBV9	TRBJ2-2	CASSVPLAGANTGELFF
TRBV12-3/TRBV12-4	TRBJ2-3	CASRQTGADTQYF
TRBV7-8	TRBJ2-1	CASSSRDRDYNEQFF
TRBV6-5	TRBJ2-7	CASRQGYEQYF
TRBV6-1	TRBJ1-1	CASRTKSRSEAFF
TRBV14	TRBJ1-1	CASSHSLGQGDTEAFF
TRBV18	TRBJ1-1	CASSGGGTEAFF
TRBV24-1	TRBJ1-2	CATSELGQAYTYGYTF
TRBV9	TRBJ1-3	CASSVAGEGNTIYF
TRBV2	TRBJ2-7	CASSEDQNYEQYF
TRBV18	TRBJ1-4	CASSPGREVEKLFF
TRBV29-1	TRBJ2-3	CSVSGLSGGVDTQYF
TRBV12-3/TRBV12-4	TRBJ1-1	CASSFGTATEAFF
TRBV6-1	TRBJ1-4	CASSDPGFREKLFF
TRBV5-1	TRBJ1-1	CASSSAGTQNTEAFF
TRBV4-2	TRBJ1-5	CASSQEWGIGQPQHF
TRBV10-3	TRBJ1-1	CAISKEDRGNTEAFF
TRBV7-3	TRBJ2-2	CASSSTNTGELFF
TRBV5-1	TRBJ1-4	CASSLEQGEKLFF
TRBV29-1	TRBJ2-5	CSVESSGGAETQYF
TRBV4-2	TRBJ1-2	CASSHVTGTGVYGYTF
TRBV14	TRBJ1-1	CASSQDPKTEAFF
TRBV13	TRBJ2-3	CASSLRWSSISDTQYF
TRBV7-2	TRBJ1-3	CASTGWGLRAGNTIYF
TRBV5-1	TRBJ1-5	CASSFRQGGGSNQPQHF
TRBV7-2	TRBJ1-2	CASSLEGHGYTF
TRBV24-1	TRBJ1-3	CATSGQRKEKSSGNTIYF
TRBV5-1	TRBJ1-6	CASSLQGRLESPLHF
TRBV7-9	TRBJ1-5	CASSLAGANQPQHF
TRBV9	TRBJ2-1	CASSPRTSSSYNEQFF
TRBV4-2	TRBJ2-1	CASSQGGQRGNNEQFF
TRBV5-4	TRBJ1-1	CASSLKTGWNTEAFF
TRBV14	TRBJ1-1	CASSQVGWGSEAFF
TRBV5-4	TRBJ2-2	CASSFPGQPNTGELFF